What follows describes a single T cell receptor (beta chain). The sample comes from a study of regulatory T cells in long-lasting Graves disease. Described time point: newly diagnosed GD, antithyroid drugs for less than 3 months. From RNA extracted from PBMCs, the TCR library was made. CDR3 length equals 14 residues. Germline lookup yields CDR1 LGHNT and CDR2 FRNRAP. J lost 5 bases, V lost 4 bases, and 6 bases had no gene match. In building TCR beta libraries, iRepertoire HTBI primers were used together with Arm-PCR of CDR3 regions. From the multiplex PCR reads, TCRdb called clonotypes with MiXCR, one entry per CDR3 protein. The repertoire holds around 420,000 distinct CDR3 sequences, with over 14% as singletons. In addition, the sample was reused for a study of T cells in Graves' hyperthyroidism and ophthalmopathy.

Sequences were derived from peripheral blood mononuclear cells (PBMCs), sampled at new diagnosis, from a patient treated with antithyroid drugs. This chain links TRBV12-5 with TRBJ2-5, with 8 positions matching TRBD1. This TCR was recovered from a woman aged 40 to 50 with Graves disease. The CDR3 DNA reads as TGTGCTAGTGGTTCCCAGGGGGCTTGGGAGACCCAGTACTTC. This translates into CASGSQGAWETQYF.